The source of this T cell receptor beta chain is a study of T cells in Graves' hyperthyroidism and ophthalmopathy. This clonotype was observed at least ten times. It was RNA transcripts that yielded the amplified TCR beta CDR3 regions. First-round RT-PCR of the TCR CDR3 relied on the HTBI primer set. Each CDR3 protein is one row after TCRdb ran MiXCR on the multiplex PCR reads. The sample records about 300,000 distinct CDR3 sequences, roughly a fifth being singletons. Germline V gives CDR1 SGHTS, CDR2 YDEGEE. This CDR3 has 13 residues. V was trimmed by 0 bases and J by 7 bases, leaving 11 bases between them.

The chain carries TRBV5-8 and TRBJ2-7; maybe TRBD2 (5 bases). The origin of this receptor is a man in his fifties with Graves' ophthalmopathy. The sample taken for sequencing was blood. CDR3: CASSLGPPGEQYF. The CDR3 DNA is TGTGCCAGCAGCTTGGGCCCTCCGGGGGAGCAGTACTTC.